This entry describes one T cell receptor beta chain. This entry comes from a study of blood T cell repertoires in COVID-19. The method was immunoSEQ multiplex PCR; TCRdb's version includes in-frame clones alone and lacks a portion of them. The table shows about 110,000 clones, with about 70% occurring only once. The TCR was taken from a human donor with acute or convalescent COVID-19. The donor label of this sample is uncertain. The sample comprised peripheral blood.

DNA for the CDR3: TGTGCCAGCTCTAAACTGCCAGGGGGGACCTACGAGCAGTACTTC. Translated: CASSKLPGGTYEQYF. The rearrangement links TRBV7-9 to TRBJ2-7, with D perhaps TRBD1 (7 bases). Deletions cut 8 bases from V and 2 bases from J, with 19 bases between. The germline V gene has CDR1 SEHNR and CDR2 FQNEAQ (reference sequence). The CDR3 consists of 15 residues.